The following is a TCR beta chain sequence with its context. The target antigen is unknown. This sample is drawn from a study of OX40 agonist ivuxolimab in advanced cancers. Study-wide background: Patients assigned to dose escalation were diagnosed with hepatocellular carcinoma, melanoma, renal cell or head and neck cancer. A male proportion of about 84% was recorded, with mean age approximately 64 years and range roughly 23 to 79. Study conclusions and caveats: A proportion of nonresponders additionally exhibited low normalized T-cell clonal expansion. Antigen specificity was not determined for the expanded peripheral T cells.

The CDR3 has 16 amino acids. Germline V lookup: CDR1 MNHNY, CDR2 SVGAGI (reference sequence). With 0 bases clipped from V and 5 bases from J, the junction kept 7 bases outside the gene matches. Method: immunoSEQ multiplex PCR; TCRdb's copy keeps in-frame clones and lacks some. The sample consists of about 58,000 clones, roughly three quarters of them appearing once. This clonotype was sampled from an adult with an advanced solid tumor such as melanoma, head and neck, liver or kidney cancer. Sequencing was performed on CD4+ or CD8+ T cells sorted from blood, taken in a trial of the OX40 agonist ivuxolimab. V is TRBV6-6 and J is TRBJ2-7; 10 bases agree with TRBD1. CDR3 bases: TGTGCCAGCAGTTACTCGACAGGGGGCTCCCCCCACGAGCAGTACTTC. It specifies CASSYSTGGSPHEQYF.